The clone carrying this TCR beta chain was detected ten times or more. J lost 5 bases, V lost 2 bases, and 6 bases had no gene match. The germline CDR1 and CDR2 sequences are DFQATT and SNEGSKA (reference sequence). The CDR3 contains 14 residues. The data were taken from a study of T cells in Graves' hyperthyroidism and ophthalmopathy. Amplification of TCR beta CDR3 regions used RNA as the template. First-round RT-PCR targeting the TCR CDR3 was performed with the HTBI primer set. TCRdb recomputed calls from the multiplex PCR reads with MiXCR, one row per CDR3 protein. The table has roughly 640,000 distinct CDR3 sequences, about a sixth seen once; the top ten hold under 3.5%. Clinical symptoms, serum thyroxine and TRAb, thyroid ultrasound and orbital computed tomography together formed the diagnostic basis.

The receptor comes from a woman in her thirties or forties with Graves' ophthalmopathy. The chain recombines TRBV20-1 with TRBJ2-7; 10 nucleotides align to TRBD1. Specimen: blood. This CDR3 reads CSARTGTGAHEQYF. As DNA, the CDR3 is TGCAGTGCTAGAACCGGGACAGGGGCACACGAGCAGTACTTC.